This T cell receptor beta chain was sequenced in a study of blood T cell repertoires in COVID-19. Study-level information: Donors in the United States, Italy and Spain gave samples during acute or convalescent COVID-19. In each case, the material was cDNA or gDNA derived from T cells, B-cell-depleted T cells, or PBMCs.

In the authors' methods: Estimates of nucleated cell counts were drawn from the amplification of reference gene primers. The data were produced by immunoSEQ multiplex PCR, yet TCRdb's version contains in-frame clones alone and is incomplete. V and J calls and clone size follow that table, whereas D and trimming were derived from the DNA. The sample has 150,000 to 200,000 clones; more than 85% are singletons. This sequence was found in a man aged 18 to 29 with acute or convalescent COVID-19. The sample taken for sequencing was peripheral blood.

The CDR3 sequence is CAISRGDILSYEQYF. CDR3 sequence (DNA): TGTGCCATCAGCCGTGGGGACATCCTATCCTACGAGCAGTACTTC. V and J are TRBV10-3 and TRBJ2-7; a weak D match, TRBD1 (6 bases). Germline CDR1 reads ENHRY; CDR2 reads SYGVKD. Deletions cut 6 bases from V and 1 base from J, with 16 bases between. CDR3 length equals 15 residues.